Detailed here is one T cell receptor beta chain. Its antigen is currently unknown. This sample was included in a study of shared clonotypes between healthy human individuals. Repertoires were generated with immunoSEQ multiplex PCR, while TCRdb's copy carries only in-frame clones and drops some. The table records about 2.3 million clones, over 85% of them present only once. The CDR3 contains 15 residues. Germline CDR1 is LNHDA and CDR2 is SQIVND (reference sequence). The V and J ends lost 3 bases and 1 base respectively, with 12 bases between them. Study observations and caveats: Memory subsets generally showed lower estimated richness than naive subsets.

This TCR was sampled from a man aged 18-30 years in good health. Some clones in this sample may be carry-over from other donors' samples. V gene TRBV19 combines with J gene TRBJ1-1; D unclear. The specimen was naive CD4+ T cells from PBMCs. Subset of the sample: CD45RA+ positively selected. The CDR3 nucleotides read TGTGCCAGTAGTATCCGCAATGCAGGGAACACTGAAGCTTTCTTT. This encodes CASSIRNAGNTEAFF. Filled out from reference TRBV19 and TRBJ1-1, the complete variable domain reads DGGITQSPKYLFRKEGQNVTLSCEQNLNHDAMYWYRQDPGQGLRLIYYSQIVNDFQKGDIAEGYSVSREKKESFPLTVTSAQKNPTAFYLCASSIRNAGNTEAFFGQGTRLTVV.